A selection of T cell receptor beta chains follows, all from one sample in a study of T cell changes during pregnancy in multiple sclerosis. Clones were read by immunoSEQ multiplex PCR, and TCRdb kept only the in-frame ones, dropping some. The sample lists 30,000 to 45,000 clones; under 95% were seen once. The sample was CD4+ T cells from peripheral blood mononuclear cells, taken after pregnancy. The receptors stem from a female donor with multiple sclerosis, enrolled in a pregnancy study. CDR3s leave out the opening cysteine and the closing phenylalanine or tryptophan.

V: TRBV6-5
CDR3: ASSSGTSGRNEQF

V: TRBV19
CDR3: ASSRPGLAGETQY

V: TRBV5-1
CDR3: ASSGLQETQY

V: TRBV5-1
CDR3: ASSSSKAVHYNEQF

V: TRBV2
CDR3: ASRARLASQETQY

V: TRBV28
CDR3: ASSPHGGSSSYEQY

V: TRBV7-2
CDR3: ASSRGWEDTGELF

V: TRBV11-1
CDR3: ASSQTSGGAYEQY

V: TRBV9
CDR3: ASSVEGGDRSGNTIY

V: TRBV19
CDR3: ASRAASYNEQF

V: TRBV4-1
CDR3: ASSQGSSGGAYNEQF

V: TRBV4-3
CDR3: ASSPHLAADTQY

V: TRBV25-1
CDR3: ATKRLAGTGETQY

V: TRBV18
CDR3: ASSPGGNYGYT

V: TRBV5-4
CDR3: ASSLTGPNTGELF

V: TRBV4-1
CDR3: ASSQDGAVRLVGEQF

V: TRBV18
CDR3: ASSLGGSYEQY

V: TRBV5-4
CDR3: ASSLTGDFYNEQF

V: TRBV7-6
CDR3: ASSLAWQGRTGELF

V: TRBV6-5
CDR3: ASMGLIYGYT

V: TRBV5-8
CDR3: ASSLEFWRGTDTQY

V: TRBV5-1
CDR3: ASSLTGDQPQH

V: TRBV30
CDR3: AWRTGSQGLGGYT

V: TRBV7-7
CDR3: ASSSSGRPEETQY

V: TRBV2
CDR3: ASTEVPSGNTIY

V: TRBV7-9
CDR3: ASSASAGTSVGNEQF

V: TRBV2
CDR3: ASSPGQNTEAF

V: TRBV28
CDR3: ASSLLGATGGYQPQH

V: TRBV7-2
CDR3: ASSLERGTSYNEQF

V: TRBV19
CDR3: ASSMVGGGSQPQH

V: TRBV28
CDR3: ASSLWPPGRDGYT

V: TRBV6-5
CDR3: ASSQNTGELF

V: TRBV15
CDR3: ATSIGPTGTYEQY

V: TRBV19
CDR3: ASSIGRVSYNEQF

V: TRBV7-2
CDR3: ASSEQGTNEKLF

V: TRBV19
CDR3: ASARLGSGKGTGELF

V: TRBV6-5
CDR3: ATKGRVGHEQF

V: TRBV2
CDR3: ASRSTGYTGELF

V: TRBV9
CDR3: ASSGGATNTGELF

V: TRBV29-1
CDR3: SVQLAGMAGIGEQF

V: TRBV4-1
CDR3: ASSQDRAGNTEAF

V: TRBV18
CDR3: ASSPTGQETQY

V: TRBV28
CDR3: ASRGLAGGPLRF

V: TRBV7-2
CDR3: ASSLQYSNQPQH

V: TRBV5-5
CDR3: ASSLLAGGGNEQF

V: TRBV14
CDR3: ASSISRRGSTGELF

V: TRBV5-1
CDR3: ASSWGLAGGYNEQF

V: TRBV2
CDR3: ASSDPRGYGYT

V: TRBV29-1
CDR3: SGGMGNEKLF

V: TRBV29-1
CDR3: SVGGRQGAGKQY

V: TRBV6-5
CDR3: ASSLSPYSPLH

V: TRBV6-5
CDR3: ASSYSGGGWETQY

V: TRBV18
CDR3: ASSPQANEKLF

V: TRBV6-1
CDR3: ASFHYEQY

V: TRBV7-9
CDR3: ASSWDGTGTNTEAF